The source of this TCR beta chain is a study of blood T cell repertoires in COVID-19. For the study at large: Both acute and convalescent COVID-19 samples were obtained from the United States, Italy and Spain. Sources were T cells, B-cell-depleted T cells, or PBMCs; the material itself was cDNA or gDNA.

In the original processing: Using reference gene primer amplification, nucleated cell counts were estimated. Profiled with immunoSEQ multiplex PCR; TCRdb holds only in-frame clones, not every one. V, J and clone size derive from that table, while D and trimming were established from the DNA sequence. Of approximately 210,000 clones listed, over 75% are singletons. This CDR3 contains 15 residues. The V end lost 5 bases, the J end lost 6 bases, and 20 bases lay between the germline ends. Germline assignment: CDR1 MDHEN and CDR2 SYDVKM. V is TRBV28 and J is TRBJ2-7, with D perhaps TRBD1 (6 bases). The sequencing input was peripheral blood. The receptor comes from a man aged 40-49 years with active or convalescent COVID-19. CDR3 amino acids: CASSRIQGPISEQYF. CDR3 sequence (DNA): TGTGCCAGCAGTAGAATACAGGGTCCCATCAGCGAGCAGTACTTC.